This TCR beta chain was retrieved from a study of shared clonotypes between healthy human individuals (dated by TCRdb to about 2020). Turning to the overall study: The cohort comprised two women and a few men aged 18 to 49 years. For each donor, CD4 naive and CD4 memory were each run on three plates, CD8 naive on two plates, and CD8 memory on one plate. To estimate repertoire size and how much clonotype sharing occurs between individuals, the study deeply sequenced the blood TCR repertoires of about five healthy adults. To increase sequencing depth and limit assay-specific biases, different laboratories used diverse techniques to prepare libraries and sequence TCR repertoires. Per donor, leukapheresis produced somewhere between about 0.94 and 9 billion PBMCs. General study outcomes and caveats: Rarefaction of sorted-subset datasets indicated incomplete sequencing despite the large sequencing depth. Larger estimated clonotype richness was generally found for naive subsets than for memory subsets. Across a handful of donors, 5% to 6% of naive CD4, roughly 3.5% of naive CD8, 2% to 2.5% of memory CD4, and around 0.4% of memory CD8 clonotypes were shared. The genetic and exposure-history diversity represented was limited by the small number of donors. Pairwise subsampling led to the expectation that sequencing depth would affect the degree of clonotype sharing among donors. Sampling was limited to blood, and TCR repertoires in tissue likely differ from TCR repertoires in blood. Clonotypes shared by all four sorted-subset donors showed higher generation probabilities than non-shared clonotypes.

As concerns this clone: There is no known antigen for this receptor. The sample holds no much larger clone one base away, and base qualities are not on file.

Donors were healthy HIV-negative adults with no recently reported acute infections or vaccinations. All donors were Caucasian adults living in Nashville, Tennessee, USA. CD4+ T cells were enriched by magnetic negative selection, after which naive cells were positively selected on CD45RA and the negative fraction was taken as the memory subset. Blood was obtained by leukapheresis, after which PBMCs were separated by Ficoll-Histopaque density gradient centrifugation and cryopreserved in liquid nitrogen vapor phase. Analytical flow cytometry was used to check the purity and quantity of each magnetically sorted T cell population. Genomic DNA was isolated from each sorted fraction and quantified by UV absorbance on a Nanodrop 2000c. CDR1 and CDR2 are drawn from the germline V gene: SNHLY, FYNNEI. The germline V end is reduced by 4 bases and the J end by 6 bases; junction bases left unmatched: 12. The cysteine opens and the phenylalanine closes a CDR3 of 15 amino acids. The sequence is cut down to CDR3 DNA, 45 bases in frame from base 1.

TCR CDR3 regions were amplified from genomic DNA by multiplex PCR using the deep immunoSEQ assay. For each cell subset, the extracted genomic DNA was distributed evenly across all wells of several immunoSEQ 96-well plates, and each plate served as one replicate. For sorted subsets, around 0.2 ug of genomic DNA, equivalent to some 33,000 T cell genomes, went into each replicate PCR. Purified libraries were quantified with a Qubit 3.0 fluorometer, sized on a Bioanalyzer 2100, and re-quantified with the KAPA Library Quantification kit. A separate single-read 150-cycle Illumina NextSeq 550 flow cell was used to sequence each immunoSEQ 96-well plate. The original pipeline was this. The immunoSEQ output contained only junctional sequences without quality scores, so filtering could not match that applied to full-length reads. Sequences were annotated with PyIR, a Python wrapper for IgBLAST v1.9, using IMGT germline references to assign V/J genes and CDR3. Reads were filtered out if the reads had weak V/J assignments (E-value above 1e-6), no CDR3, stop codons, out-of-frame junctions, or ambiguous translated residues. V3J clonotypes were defined as sequences sharing an identical inferred V gene, J gene, and CDR3 amino acid sequence. The percentage overlap between two repertoires was calculated by dividing the number of shared unique clonotypes by the size of the smaller repertoire. Three approaches were used to assess repertoire richness: RTK rarefaction, the Chao1 estimator, and Recon v2.1 estimates of unobserved clonotypes. OLGA was used to compute generation probabilities for all TCRbeta clonotypes that the gDNA method yielded from four donors. Entries here come from immuneACCESS through TCRdb and include only in-frame sequences with V and J called. Some clones fail to appear in such tables; in the studies checked, an unresolved V gene covers under half of the shortfall, and the cause of the remainder is unknown. V and J calls and clone size are copied from that table; D and trimming were computed from the DNA. Counted in this sample were fewer than 3 million clones; 85% to 95% of them appeared once. Jointly, the top ten make up 0.37% of the sample.

The chain joins TRBV2 to TRBJ2-7; TRBD2 fits 7 bases in the junction. The receptor comes from a young man in good health. Some clones in this sample may be carry-over from other donors' samples. Sequenced material: naive CD4+ T cells from PBMCs. The cell subset or site label here, explained by the study, means: CD45RA+ positively selected. The CDR3 region reads CASSGGRARSVEQYF. DNA sequence: TGTGCCAGCAGTGGTGGGAGGGCCCGGAGCGTCGAGCAGTACTTC.